Included here is one T cell receptor (beta chain) sequence, with context. Its specificity is unknown. This specimen comes from a study of cytomegalovirus exposure and HLA in healthy donors. Study outcomes and limitations: Most TCR beta V segments were productive about 87% or about 30% of the time in an earlier analysis.

PCR amplification relied on 60 Vbeta primers (plus 13 Jbeta primers). The repertoire was sequenced with immunoSEQ multiplex PCR; TCRdb's copy has only in-frame clones and lacks some. The sample comprises approximately 140,000 clones, about 80% of which are singletons, and over 1% rests with the top ten. The CDR3 runs to 15 residues. Germline V gene data show CDR1 as SGHRS and CDR2 as YFSETQ. The ends lost 4 bases at V and 3 bases at J; junction bases unmatched: 7. This TCR came from a male donor in good health and CMV-seropositive. Input material: PBMCs. The chain combines TRBV5-1 with TRBJ1-3, with 7 nucleotides matching TRBD1. CDR3 residues: CASSPDRASGNTIYF. The CDR3 region has the DNA TGCGCCAGCAGCCCTGACAGGGCCAGTGGAAACACCATATATTTT.